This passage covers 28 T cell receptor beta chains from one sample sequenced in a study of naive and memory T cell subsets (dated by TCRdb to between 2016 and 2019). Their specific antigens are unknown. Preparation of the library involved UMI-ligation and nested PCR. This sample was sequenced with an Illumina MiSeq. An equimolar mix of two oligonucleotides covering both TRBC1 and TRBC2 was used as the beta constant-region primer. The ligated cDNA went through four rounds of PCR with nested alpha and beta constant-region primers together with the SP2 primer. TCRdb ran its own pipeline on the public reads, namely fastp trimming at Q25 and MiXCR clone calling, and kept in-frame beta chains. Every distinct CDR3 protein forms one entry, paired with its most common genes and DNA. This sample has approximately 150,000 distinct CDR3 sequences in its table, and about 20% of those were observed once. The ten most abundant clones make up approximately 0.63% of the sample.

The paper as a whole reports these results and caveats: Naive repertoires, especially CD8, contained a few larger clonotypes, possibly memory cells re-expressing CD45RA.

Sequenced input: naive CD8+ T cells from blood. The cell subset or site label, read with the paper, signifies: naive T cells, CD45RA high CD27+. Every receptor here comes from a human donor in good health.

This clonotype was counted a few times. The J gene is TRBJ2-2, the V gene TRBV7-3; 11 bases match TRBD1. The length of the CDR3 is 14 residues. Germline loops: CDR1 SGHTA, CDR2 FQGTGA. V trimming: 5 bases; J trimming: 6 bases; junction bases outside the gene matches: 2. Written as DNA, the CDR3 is TGTGCCAGCAGCGCGGGACAGGGGGCCGGGGAGCTGTTTTTT. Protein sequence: CASSAGQGAGELFF.

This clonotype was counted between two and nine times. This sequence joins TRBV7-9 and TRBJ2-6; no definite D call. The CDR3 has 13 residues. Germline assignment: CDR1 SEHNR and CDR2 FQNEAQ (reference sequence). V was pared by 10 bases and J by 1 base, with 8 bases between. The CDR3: CATRVSGANVLTF. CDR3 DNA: TGTGCCACAAGGGTTTCTGGGGCCAACGTCCTGACTTTC.

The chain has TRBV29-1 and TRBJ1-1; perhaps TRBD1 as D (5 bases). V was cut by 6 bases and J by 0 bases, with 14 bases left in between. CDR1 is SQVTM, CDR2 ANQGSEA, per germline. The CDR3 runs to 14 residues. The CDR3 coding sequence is TGCAGCGTGTGGGTCGGGGGAATGAACACTGAAGCTTTCTTT. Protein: CSVWVGGMNTEAFF.

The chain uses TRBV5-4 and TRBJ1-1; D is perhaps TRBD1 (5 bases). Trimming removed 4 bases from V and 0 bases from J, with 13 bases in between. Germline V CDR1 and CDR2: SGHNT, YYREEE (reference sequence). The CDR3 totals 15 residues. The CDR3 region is CASSPTGGMNTEAFF. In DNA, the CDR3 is TGTGCCAGCAGCCCAACCGGGGGGATGAACACTGAAGCTTTCTTT.

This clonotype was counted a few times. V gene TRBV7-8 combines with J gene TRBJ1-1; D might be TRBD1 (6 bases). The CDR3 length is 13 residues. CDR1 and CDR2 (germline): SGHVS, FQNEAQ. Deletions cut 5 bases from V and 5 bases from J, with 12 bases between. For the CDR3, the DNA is TGTGCCAGCAGCGCCCTCCAGGGGACTGAAGCTTTCTTT. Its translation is CASSALQGTEAFF.

The CDR3 DNA is TGTGCCAGCAGTTCTGTACAGGGGGCAAGGGAGACCCAGTACTTC. Translation: CASSSVQGARETQYF. This chain joins TRBV6-5 and TRBJ2-5; 9 nucleotides align to TRBD1. The ends lost 4 bases at V and 5 bases at J; junction bases unmatched: 8. Germline-derived CDR1 and CDR2 are MNHEY and SVGAGI. The CDR3 runs to 15 residues.

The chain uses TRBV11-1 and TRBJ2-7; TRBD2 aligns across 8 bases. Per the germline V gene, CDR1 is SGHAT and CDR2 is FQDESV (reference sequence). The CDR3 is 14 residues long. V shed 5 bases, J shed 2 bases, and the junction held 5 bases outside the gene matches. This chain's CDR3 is CASSPSGLTYEQYF. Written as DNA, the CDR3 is TGTGCCAGCAGCCCTAGCGGGTTAACCTACGAGCAGTACTTC.

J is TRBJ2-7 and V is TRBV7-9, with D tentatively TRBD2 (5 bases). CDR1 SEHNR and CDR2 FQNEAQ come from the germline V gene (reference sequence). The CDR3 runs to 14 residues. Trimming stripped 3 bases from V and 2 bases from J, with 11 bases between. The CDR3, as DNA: TGTGCCAGCAGCTTCGGCCAGACTACCTACGAGCAGTACTTC. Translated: CASSFGQTTYEQYF. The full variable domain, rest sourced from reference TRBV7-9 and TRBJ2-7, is DTGVSQNPRHKITKRGQNVTFRCDPISEHNRLYWYRQTLGQGPEFLTYFQNEAQLEKSRLLSDRFSAERPKGSFSTLEIQRTEQGDSAMYLCASSFGQTTYEQYFGPGTRLTVT.

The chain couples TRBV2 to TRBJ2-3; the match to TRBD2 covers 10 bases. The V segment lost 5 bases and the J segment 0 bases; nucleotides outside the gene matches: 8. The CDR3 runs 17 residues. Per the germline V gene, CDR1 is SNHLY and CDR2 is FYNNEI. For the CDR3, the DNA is TGTGCCAGCAGTTGGGGACTAGCGACAAAAAGCACAGATACGCAGTATTTT. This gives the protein CASSWGLATKSTDTQYF.

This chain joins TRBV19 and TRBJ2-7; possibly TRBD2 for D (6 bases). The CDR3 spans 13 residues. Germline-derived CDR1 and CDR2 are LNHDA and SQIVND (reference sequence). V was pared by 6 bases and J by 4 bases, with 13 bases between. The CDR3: CASSRGLIYEQYF. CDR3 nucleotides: TGTGCCAGTAGCCGGGGACTCATTTACGAGCAGTACTTC.

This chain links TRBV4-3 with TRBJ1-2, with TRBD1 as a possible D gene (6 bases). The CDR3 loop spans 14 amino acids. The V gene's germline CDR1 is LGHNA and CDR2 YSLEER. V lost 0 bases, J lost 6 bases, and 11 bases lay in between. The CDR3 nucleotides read TGCGCCAGCAGCCAAGATGCGGGGGCAAATGGCTACACCTTC. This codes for CASSQDAGANGYTF.

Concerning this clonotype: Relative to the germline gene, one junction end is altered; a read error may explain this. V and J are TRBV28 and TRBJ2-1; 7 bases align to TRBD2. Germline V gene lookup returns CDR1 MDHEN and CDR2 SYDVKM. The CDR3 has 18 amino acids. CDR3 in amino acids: CVSRNPPQTGTIFLEQFF. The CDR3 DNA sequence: TGTGTCAGCAGAAATCCCCCCCAAACCGGGACTATTTTTTTGGAGCAGTTCTTC. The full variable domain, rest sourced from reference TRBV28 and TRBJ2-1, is DVKVTQSSRYLVKRTGEKVFLECVQDMDHENMFWYRQDPGLGLRLIYFSYDVKMKEKGDIPEGYSVSREKKERFSLILESASTNQTSMYLCVSRNPPQTGTIFLEQFFGPGTRLTVL.

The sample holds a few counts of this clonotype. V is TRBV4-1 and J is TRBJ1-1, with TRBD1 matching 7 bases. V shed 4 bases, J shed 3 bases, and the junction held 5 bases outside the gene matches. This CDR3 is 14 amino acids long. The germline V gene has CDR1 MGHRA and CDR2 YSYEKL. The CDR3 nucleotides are TGCGCCAGCAGCCGTAAACAGGGGTACACTGAAGCTTTCTTT. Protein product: CASSRKQGYTEAFF.

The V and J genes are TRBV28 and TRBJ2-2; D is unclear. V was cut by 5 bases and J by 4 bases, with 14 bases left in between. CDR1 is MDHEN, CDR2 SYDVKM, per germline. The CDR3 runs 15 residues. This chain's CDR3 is CASSPGPSITGELFF. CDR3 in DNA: TGTGCCAGCAGTCCCGGGCCCTCGATCACCGGGGAGCTGTTTTTT.

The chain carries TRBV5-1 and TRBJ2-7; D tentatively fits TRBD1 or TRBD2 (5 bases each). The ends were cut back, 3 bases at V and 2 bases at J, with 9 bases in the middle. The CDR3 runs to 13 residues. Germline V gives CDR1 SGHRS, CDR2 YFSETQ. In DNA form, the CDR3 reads TGCGCCAGCAGCTCAGGGACGGCCTACGAGCAGTACTTC. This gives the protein CASSSGTAYEQYF.

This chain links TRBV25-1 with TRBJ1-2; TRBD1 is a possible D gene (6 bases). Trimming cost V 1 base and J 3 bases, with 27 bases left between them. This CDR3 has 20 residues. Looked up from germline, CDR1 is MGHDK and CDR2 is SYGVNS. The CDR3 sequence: CASSEFFPVDRSGSHYGYTF. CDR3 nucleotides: TGTGCCAGCAGTGAATTTTTTCCGGTCGACAGGTCAGGAAGTCACTATGGCTACACCTTC.

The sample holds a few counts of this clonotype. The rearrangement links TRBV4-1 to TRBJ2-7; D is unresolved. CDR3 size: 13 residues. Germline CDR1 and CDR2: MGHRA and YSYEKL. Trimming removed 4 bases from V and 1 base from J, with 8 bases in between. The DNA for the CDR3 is TGCGCCAGCAGCCGTGGGTTTTCCTACGAGCAGTACTTC. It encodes CASSRGFSYEQYF.

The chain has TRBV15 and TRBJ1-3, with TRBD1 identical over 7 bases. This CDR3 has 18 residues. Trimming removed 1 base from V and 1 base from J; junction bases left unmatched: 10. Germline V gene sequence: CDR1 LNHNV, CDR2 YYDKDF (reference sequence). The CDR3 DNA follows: TGTGCCACCAGCAGAGGAGACGGGACAGCAACTTCTGGAAACACCATATATTTT. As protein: CATSRGDGTATSGNTIYF.

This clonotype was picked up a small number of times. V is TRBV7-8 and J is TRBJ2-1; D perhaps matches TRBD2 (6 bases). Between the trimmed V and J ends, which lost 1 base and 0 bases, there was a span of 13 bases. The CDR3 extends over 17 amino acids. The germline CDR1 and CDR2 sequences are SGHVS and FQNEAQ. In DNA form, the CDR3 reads TGTGCCAGCAGCTTAGAGAGTAGCGGAACCTCCTACAATGAGCAGTTCTTC. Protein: CASSLESSGTSYNEQFF.

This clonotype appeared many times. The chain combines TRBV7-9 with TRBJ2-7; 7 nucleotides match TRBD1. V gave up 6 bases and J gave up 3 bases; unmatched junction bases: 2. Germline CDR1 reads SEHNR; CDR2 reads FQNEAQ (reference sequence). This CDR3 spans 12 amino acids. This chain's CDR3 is CASRGDSYEQYF. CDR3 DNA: TGTGCCAGCAGGGGGGACAGCTACGAGCAGTACTTC.

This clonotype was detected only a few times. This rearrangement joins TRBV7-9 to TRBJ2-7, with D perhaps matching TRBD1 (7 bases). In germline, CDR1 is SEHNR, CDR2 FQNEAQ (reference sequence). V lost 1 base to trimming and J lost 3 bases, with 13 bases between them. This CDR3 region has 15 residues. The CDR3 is CASSLGQGLFYEQYF. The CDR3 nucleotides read TGTGCCAGCAGCTTAGGACAGGGACTTTTCTACGAGCAGTACTTC.

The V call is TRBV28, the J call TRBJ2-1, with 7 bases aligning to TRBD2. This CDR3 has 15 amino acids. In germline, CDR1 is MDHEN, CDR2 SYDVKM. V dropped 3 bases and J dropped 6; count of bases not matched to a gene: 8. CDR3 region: CASSLEGGPRNEQFF. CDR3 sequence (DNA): TGTGCCAGCAGTTTGGAGGGAGGGCCGCGCAATGAGCAGTTCTTC.

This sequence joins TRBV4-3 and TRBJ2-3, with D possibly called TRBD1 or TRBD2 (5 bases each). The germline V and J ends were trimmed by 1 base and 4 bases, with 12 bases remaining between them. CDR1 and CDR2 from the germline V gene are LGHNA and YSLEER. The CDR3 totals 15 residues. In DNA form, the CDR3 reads TGCGCCAGCAGCCAAGGATTCGGGGCCTCAGATACGCAGTATTTT. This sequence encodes CASSQGFGASDTQYF.

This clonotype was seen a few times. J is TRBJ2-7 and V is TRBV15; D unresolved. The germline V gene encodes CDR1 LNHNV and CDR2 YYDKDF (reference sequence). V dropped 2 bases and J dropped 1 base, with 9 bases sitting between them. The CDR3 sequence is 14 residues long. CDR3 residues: CATSRPDGSYEQYF. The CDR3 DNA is TGTGCCACCAGCAGACCGGACGGTTCCTACGAGCAGTACTTC.

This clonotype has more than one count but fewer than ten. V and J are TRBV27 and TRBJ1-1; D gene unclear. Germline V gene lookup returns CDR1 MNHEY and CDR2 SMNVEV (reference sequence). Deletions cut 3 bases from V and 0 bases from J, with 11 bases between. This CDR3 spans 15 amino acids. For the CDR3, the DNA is TGTGCCAGCAGTTTGGACGTCCCAGTGAACACTGAAGCTTTCTTT. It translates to CASSLDVPVNTEAFF.

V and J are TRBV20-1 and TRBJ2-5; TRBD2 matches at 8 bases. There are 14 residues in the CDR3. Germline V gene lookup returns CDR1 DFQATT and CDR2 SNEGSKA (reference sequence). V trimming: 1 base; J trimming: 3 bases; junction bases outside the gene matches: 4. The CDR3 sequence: CSARAREGEETQYF. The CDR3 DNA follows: TGCAGTGCTAGAGCCCGGGAGGGGGAAGAGACCCAGTACTTC.

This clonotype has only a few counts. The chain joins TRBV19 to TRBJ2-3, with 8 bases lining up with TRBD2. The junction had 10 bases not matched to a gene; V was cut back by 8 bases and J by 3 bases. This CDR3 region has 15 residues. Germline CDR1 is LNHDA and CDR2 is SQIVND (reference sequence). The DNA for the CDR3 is TGTGCCAGTGGTCCCGGGACTAGAAGAACAGATACGCAGTATTTT. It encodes CASGPGTRRTDTQYF.

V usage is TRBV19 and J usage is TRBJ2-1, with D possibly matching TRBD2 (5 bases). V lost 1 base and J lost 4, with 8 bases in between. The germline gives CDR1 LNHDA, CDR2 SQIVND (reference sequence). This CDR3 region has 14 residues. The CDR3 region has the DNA TGTGCCAGTAGTATAGTGGGCGGGTACAATGAGCAGTTCTTC. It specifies CASSIVGGYNEQFF.